A single sample is the source of the 28 T cell receptor beta chains below, sequenced in a study of PD-1 blockade in classical Hodgkin lymphoma. This table comes from immunoSEQ multiplex PCR, and its TCRdb copy is limited to in-frame clones, with some not included. The sample yields some 15,000 clones, approximately 91% seen once. Time point: cycle 4 day 1 (C4D1), after less than seven weeks of nivolumab. Exposure to brentuximab vedotin varied, and each patient had relapsed following autologous stem cell transplantation. CD8+ T cells were isolated from thawed PBMCs by magnetic negative selection. The sequences come from CD8+ T cells from blood, collected before the fourth cycle of nivolumab. These TCRs come from a human donor with classical Hodgkin lymphoma.

V and J are TRBV5-1 and TRBJ2-7, with 9 nucleotides matching TRBD1. Trimming removed 2 bases from V and 4 bases from J; junction bases left unmatched: 4. The CDR3 extends over 14 amino acids. Germline V gene sequence: CDR1 SGHRS, CDR2 YFSETQ. In DNA, the CDR3 is TGCGCCAGCAGCTTAGGGACAGGGACTTACGAGCAGTACTTC. It specifies CASSLGTGTYEQYF.

This chain links TRBV2 with TRBJ2-1, with TRBD2 as a possible D gene (5 bases). CDR1 and CDR2 (germline): SNHLY, FYNNEI. The CDR3 runs to 14 residues. V was pared by 3 bases and J by 3 bases, with 9 bases between. CDR3 sequence reads: CASSDGESYNEQFF. The DNA for the CDR3 is TGTGCCAGCAGTGACGGGGAAAGCTACAATGAGCAGTTCTTC.

This rearrangement joins TRBV13 to TRBJ2-5, with 8 bases aligning to TRBD2. This CDR3 spans 15 amino acids. Trimming removed 3 bases from V and 5 bases from J; junction bases left unmatched: 8. Germline V gene lookup returns CDR1 PRHDT and CDR2 FYEKMQ (reference sequence). As DNA, the CDR3 is TGTGCCAGCAGCTTTCCCAGCGGGGGAGGCGAGACCCAGTACTTC. Its protein is CASSFPSGGGETQYF. Full variable domain (remainder filled in from reference TRBV13 and TRBJ2-5): AAGVIQSPRHLIKEKRETATLKCYPIPRHDTVYWYQQGPGQDPQFLISFYEKMQSDKGSIPDRFSAQQFSDYHSELNMSSLELGDSALYFCASSFPSGGGETQYFGPGTRLLVL.

This clone has just a few counts. The DNA for the CDR3 is TGTGCCAGCAGTGGATCCCGTAGACAGGGGGCGCGAACCATATATTTT. Translating it yields CASSGSRRQGARTIYF. The genes are TRBV2 and TRBJ1-3; 10 positions match TRBD1. This CDR3 is 16 amino acids long. CDR1 and CDR2 from the germline V gene are SNHLY and FYNNEI. V gave up 4 bases and J gave up 10 bases; unmatched junction bases: 13.

This chain links TRBV5-1 with TRBJ1-1, with D uncertain. Germline lookup yields CDR1 SGHRS and CDR2 YFSETQ. This CDR3 has 15 amino acids. With 1 base removed from V and 4 bases from J, the gap between germline ends came to 14 bases. CDR3 protein: CASSLWQSGSTEAFF. As DNA, the CDR3 is TGCGCCAGCAGCTTGTGGCAATCGGGTAGCACTGAAGCTTTCTTT.

This clone was detected once. The chain couples TRBV7-6 to TRBJ2-1; D is unclear. Germline V gene data show CDR1 as SGHVS and CDR2 as FNYEAQ. V was clipped by 1 base and J by 4 bases, with 8 bases between them. The CDR3 has 14 residues. CDR3 DNA: TGTGCCAGCAGCTTAGAGACGACGTACAATGAGCAGTTCTTC. Translating gives CASSLETTYNEQFF. The variable domain in full, completed from reference TRBV7-6 and TRBJ2-1, reads GAGVSQSPRYKVTKRGQDVALRCDPISGHVSLYWYRQALGQGPEFLTYFNYEAQQDKSGLPNDRFSAERPEGSISTLTIQRTEQRDSAMYRCASSLETTYNEQFFGPGTRLTVL.

The V and J genes are TRBV13 and TRBJ2-1; D is unresolved. V was trimmed by 5 bases and J by 4 bases, leaving 15 bases between them. The CDR3 loop spans 15 amino acids. The germline V gene has CDR1 PRHDT and CDR2 FYEKMQ (reference sequence). CDR3 in DNA: TGTGCCAGCAGCCTTGGGATGACACATTACAATGAGCAGTTCTTC. Translated: CASSLGMTHYNEQFF.

V gene TRBV19 combines with J gene TRBJ1-4; D uncertain. Trimming left V 1 base short and J 0 bases short, with 6 bases between. This CDR3 has 15 residues. The germline V gene has CDR1 LNHDA and CDR2 SQIVND (reference sequence). The DNA of the CDR3 is TGTGCCAGTAGTATAGTGGCTGCAACTAATGAAAAACTGTTTTTT. This gives the protein CASSIVAATNEKLFF.

V gene TRBV7-9 combines with J gene TRBJ1-1; D uncertain. The germline V gene has CDR1 SEHNR and CDR2 FQNEAQ (reference sequence). The V end was cut by 5 bases, the J end by 5 bases, with 9 bases between. The length of the CDR3 is 12 residues. CDR3 loop: CASSPPRTEAFF. The DNA for the CDR3 is TGTGCCAGCAGCCCACCGAGGACTGAAGCTTTCTTT.

This clone was seen only a few times. The CDR3 bases are TGTGCCAGTAGCACACAGGGGTTTAGCAATCAGCCCCAGCATTTT. Translation: CASSTQGFSNQPQHF. The V call is TRBV19, the J call TRBJ1-5; 7 bases are shared with TRBD1. Germline V gene data show CDR1 as LNHDA and CDR2 as SQIVND (reference sequence). The CDR3 sequence is 15 residues long. V lost 6 bases and J lost 0; bases outside the gene matches: 5.

This clone showed up just once. This chain links TRBV25-1 with TRBJ2-2; the match to TRBD1 covers 7 bases. The CDR3 has 13 residues. Germline V gene sequence: CDR1 MGHDK, CDR2 SYGVNS. J lost 8 bases, V lost 4 bases, and 4 bases had no gene match. CDR3 sequence (DNA): TGTGCCAGCAGTGTAACAGGGGTGGGGGAGCTGTTTTTT. Translation: CASSVTGVGELFF.

V and J are TRBV30 and TRBJ2-7, with a tentative D call TRBD2 (6 bases). V shed 1 base and J shed 4 bases, with 11 bases lying between them. Germline CDR1 is GTSNPN and CDR2 is SVGIG (reference sequence). The CDR3 runs to 13 residues. The CDR3 reads CAWSAGTPYEQYF. CDR3 coding DNA: TGTGCCTGGAGTGCCGGGACTCCTTACGAGCAGTACTTC. Complete variable domain (other parts from reference TRBV30 and TRBJ2-7): SQTIHQWPATLVQPVGSPLSLECTVEGTSNPNLYWYRQAAGRGLQLLFYSVGIGQISSEVPQNLSASRPQDRQFILSSKKLLLSDSGFYLCAWSAGTPYEQYFGPGTRLTVT.

The chain couples TRBV5-6 to TRBJ2-3, with 9 bases lining up with TRBD2. CDR1 is SGHDT, CDR2 YYEEEE, per germline. V lost 0 bases and J lost 5; bases outside the gene matches: 7. This CDR3 region has 16 residues. CDR3 sequence (DNA): TGTGCCAGCAGCTTGGCGGCGGGAGGGCCTGTAGATACGCAGTATTTT. Translating gives CASSLAAGGPVDTQYF.

V usage is TRBV29-1 and J usage is TRBJ1-1; D is unclear. Trimming pared 7 bases from V and 7 bases from J, leaving 10 bases between. Per germline, CDR1 SQVTM and CDR2 ANQGSEA. The CDR3 sequence is 10 residues long. CDR3 loop: CSATGFEAFF. The CDR3 region has the DNA TGCAGCGCGACGGGTTTTGAAGCTTTCTTT.

The chain joins TRBV28 to TRBJ2-7; 13 positions agree with TRBD2. CDR1 is MDHEN, CDR2 SYDVKM, per germline. This CDR3 contains 14 residues. V lost 6 bases and J lost 5; bases outside the gene matches: 4. The CDR3 region is CASSRGLAGNEQYF. The CDR3 region has the DNA TGTGCCAGCAGCCGGGGACTAGCGGGAAACGAGCAGTACTTC.

This clone appeared once. V usage is TRBV6-5 and J usage is TRBJ2-1; 10 bases are shared with TRBD2. The CDR3 extends over 14 amino acids. CDR1 and CDR2 (germline): MNHEY, SVGAGI. V trimming: 2 bases; J trimming: 9 bases; junction bases outside the gene matches: 4. The CDR3 nucleotides are TGTGCCAGCAGTTACGGAGCGGGAGGGTTTGAGCAGTTCTTC. Its protein product is CASSYGAGGFEQFF.

The chain recombines TRBV5-8 with TRBJ1-2, with TRBD1 as a possible D gene (6 bases). The ends were cut back, 4 bases at V and 8 bases at J, with 24 bases in the middle. The CDR3 is 16 residues long. Germline CDR1 reads SGHTS; CDR2 reads YDEGEE. In nucleotides, the CDR3 is TGTGCCAGCAGCCCGATTAGGGGGGGGATCTCCTACGGCTACACCTTC. Its protein product is CASSPIRGGISYGYTF.

The V call is TRBV28, the J call TRBJ1-5; 7 nucleotides match TRBD1. The CDR3 is made up of 16 amino acids. The V gene's germline CDR1 is MDHEN and CDR2 SYDVKM. V lost 6 bases and J lost 6; bases outside the gene matches: 14. CDR3: CASSSLDNRGGQPQHF. The CDR3 DNA reads TGTGCCAGCAGCTCTCTTGATAACAGGGGAGGTCAGCCCCAGCATTTT.

The chain recombines TRBV4-1 with TRBJ2-2; 7 positions match TRBD1. CDR1 is MGHRA, CDR2 YSYEKL, per germline. This CDR3 is built from 16 residues. V shed 1 base, J shed 3 bases, and the junction held 5 bases outside the gene matches. The CDR3 DNA reads as TGCGCCAGCAGCCAAGGGGCAGGGGGAGACACCGGGGAGCTGTTTTTT. Translation: CASSQGAGGDTGELFF.

This clone was seen a handful of times. The chain uses TRBV7-6 and TRBJ2-1; TRBD1 might be the D (6 bases). CDR3 size: 16 residues. Trimming stripped 5 bases from V and 4 bases from J, with 18 bases between. Germline CDR1 is SGHVS and CDR2 is FNYEAQ. The DNA for the CDR3 is TGTGCCAGCAGCGCGACCTCGGACAGCCAATACAATGAGCAGTTCTTC. The encoded protein is CASSATSDSQYNEQFF.

This chain uses TRBV29-1 with TRBJ1-2; D is ambiguous. The ends were cut back, 4 bases at V and 1 base at J, with 19 bases in the middle. Germline values: CDR1 SQVTM, CDR2 ANQGSEA. CDR3 size: 16 residues. CDR3 in DNA: TGCAGCGTTGCCCCCATTGGTGAGGGTTTTAACTATGGCTACACCTTC. This translates into CSVAPIGEGFNYGYTF.

This sequence joins TRBV11-2 and TRBJ2-7; D is possibly TRBD2 (6 bases). There are 17 residues in the CDR3. The V gene's germline CDR1 is SGHAT and CDR2 FQNNGV. Trimming removed 4 bases at V and 0 bases at J, with 19 bases between. CDR3 protein: CASSSEYGGTSSYEQYF. DNA of the CDR3: TGTGCCAGCAGCTCTGAGTATGGCGGGACCAGCTCCTACGAGCAGTACTTC.

The chain has TRBV28 and TRBJ1-1; TRBD1 agrees at 10 bases. V trimming: 6 bases; J trimming: 9 bases; junction bases outside the gene matches: 16. Germline-derived CDR1 and CDR2 are MDHEN and SYDVKM. The length of the CDR3 is 16 residues. CDR3 sequence: CASRPTSRDRGFQAFF. CDR3 nucleotides: TGTGCCAGCAGACCCACCTCTAGGGACAGGGGTTTTCAAGCTTTCTTT.

The chain links TRBV19 to TRBJ1-5, with no clear D. Trimming pared 0 bases from V and 5 bases from J, leaving 11 bases between. The CDR3 is 15 amino acids. Germline lookup yields CDR1 LNHDA and CDR2 SQIVND (reference sequence). DNA of the CDR3: TGTGCCAGTAGTATAGAAGCCCCAGGCCATCAGCCCCAGCATTTT. Residues: CASSIEAPGHQPQHF.

This chain's CDR3 is CASRPPGQGYNQPQHF. CDR3 bases: TGTGCCAGCAGGCCTCCGGGACAGGGTTACAATCAGCCCCAGCATTTT. The J gene is TRBJ1-5, the V gene TRBV28, with TRBD1 matching 9 bases. Germline loops: CDR1 MDHEN, CDR2 SYDVKM. The CDR3 has 16 amino acids. Unmatched junction bases numbered 9, after V lost 6 bases and J lost 3 bases.

The chain has TRBV29-1 and TRBJ2-1, with TRBD1 matching 7 bases. This CDR3 region has 13 residues. The V gene end was trimmed by 6 bases and the J gene end by 0 bases; junction bases not matched to a gene: 2. Germline values: CDR1 SQVTM, CDR2 ANQGSEA. The CDR3 DNA follows: TGCAGCGTCCGGGACAGCTCCTACAATGAGCAGTTCTTC. It translates to CSVRDSSYNEQFF.

This clone was observed once. The chain carries TRBV6-5 and TRBJ1-2; D not certain. The CDR3 extends over 11 amino acids. Germline V lookup: CDR1 MNHEY, CDR2 SVGAGI. V was clipped by 0 bases and J by 7 bases, with 3 bases between them. DNA for the CDR3: TGTGCCAGCAGTTACTCGTCTGGCTACACCTTC. Its protein product is CASSYSSGYTF.

The CDR3 loop is CASSHSPAGSYEQYF. The CDR3 coding sequence is TGTGCCAGCAGCCATAGTCCCGCAGGCTCCTACGAGCAGTACTTC. The chain couples TRBV4-2 to TRBJ2-7; D unresolved. Germline-derived CDR1 and CDR2 are LGHNA and YNFKEQ. Between the trimmed V and J ends, which lost 3 bases and 0 bases, there was a span of 12 bases. This CDR3 spans 15 amino acids.